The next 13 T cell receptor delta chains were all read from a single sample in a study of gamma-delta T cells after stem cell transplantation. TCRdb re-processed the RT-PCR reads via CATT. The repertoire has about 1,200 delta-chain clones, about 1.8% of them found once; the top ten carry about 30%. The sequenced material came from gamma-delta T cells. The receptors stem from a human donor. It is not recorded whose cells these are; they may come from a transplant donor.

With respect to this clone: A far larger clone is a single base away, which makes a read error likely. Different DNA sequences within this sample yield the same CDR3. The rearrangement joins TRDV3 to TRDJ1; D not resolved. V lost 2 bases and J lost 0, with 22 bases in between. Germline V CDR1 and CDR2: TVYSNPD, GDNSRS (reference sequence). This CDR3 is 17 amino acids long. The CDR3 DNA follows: TGTGCCTTTGTTTGGGCGATGTCGTACGTGTACACCGATAAACTCATCTTT. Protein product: CAFVWAMSYVYTDKLIF.

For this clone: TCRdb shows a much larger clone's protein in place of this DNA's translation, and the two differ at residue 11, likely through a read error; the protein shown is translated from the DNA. In DNA, the CDR3 is TGTGCTCTTGGGCTGGCTACTAGGACTGGGGAATCCACTTTCTCCTGGGACACCCGACAGATGTTTTTC. This translates into CALGLATRTGESTFSWDTRQMFF. The V call is TRDV1, the J call TRDJ3; TRDD3 aligns across 7 bases. J was trimmed by 0 bases and V by 5 bases; bases with no gene match: 22. This CDR3 is built from 23 residues. Germline V gene data show CDR1 as TSWWSYY and CDR2 as QGS.

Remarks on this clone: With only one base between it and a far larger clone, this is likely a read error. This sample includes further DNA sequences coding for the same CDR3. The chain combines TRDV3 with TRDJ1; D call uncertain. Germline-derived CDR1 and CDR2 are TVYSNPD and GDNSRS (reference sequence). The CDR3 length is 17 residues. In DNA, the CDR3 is TGTGCCTTTGTTTGGGCAATGTCGTACGTGTACACCGATAAGCTCATCTTT. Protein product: CAFVWAMSYVYTDKLIF.

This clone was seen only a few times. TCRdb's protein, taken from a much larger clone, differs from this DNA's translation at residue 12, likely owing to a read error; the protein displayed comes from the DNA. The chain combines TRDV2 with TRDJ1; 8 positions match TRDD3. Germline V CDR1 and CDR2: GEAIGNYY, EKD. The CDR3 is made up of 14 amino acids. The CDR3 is CACALLGVPDKPIF. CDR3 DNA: TGTGCCTGTGCTTTACTGGGGGTCCCCGATAAACCCATCTTT.

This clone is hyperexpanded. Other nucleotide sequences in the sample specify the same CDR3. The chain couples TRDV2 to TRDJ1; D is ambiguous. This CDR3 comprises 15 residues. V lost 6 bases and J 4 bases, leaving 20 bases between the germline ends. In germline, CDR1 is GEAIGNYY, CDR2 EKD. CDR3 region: CACILVPGEDDKLIF. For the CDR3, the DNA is TGTGCCTGTATTCTTGTACCCGGCGAGGACGATAAACTCATCTTT.

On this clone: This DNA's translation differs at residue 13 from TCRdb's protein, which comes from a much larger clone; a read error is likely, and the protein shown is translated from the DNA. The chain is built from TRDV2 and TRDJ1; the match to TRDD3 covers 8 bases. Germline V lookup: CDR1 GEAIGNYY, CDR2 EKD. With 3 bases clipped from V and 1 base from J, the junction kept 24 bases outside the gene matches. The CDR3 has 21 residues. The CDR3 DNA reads TGTGCCTGTGACCCCCTAGGTCCCCCAATGGGGGATGCGCGGAGCACCGATAAACTCATCTTT. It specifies CACDPLGPPMGDARSTDKLIF.

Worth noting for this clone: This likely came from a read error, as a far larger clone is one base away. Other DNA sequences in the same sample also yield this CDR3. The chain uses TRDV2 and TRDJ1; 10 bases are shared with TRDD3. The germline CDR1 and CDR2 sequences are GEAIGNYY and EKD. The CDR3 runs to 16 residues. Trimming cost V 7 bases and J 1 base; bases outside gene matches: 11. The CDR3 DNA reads TGTGCCTGCCAGAGCCTTGGGGGATACCTCACCGATAAACTCATCTTT. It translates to CACQSLGGYLTDKLIF.

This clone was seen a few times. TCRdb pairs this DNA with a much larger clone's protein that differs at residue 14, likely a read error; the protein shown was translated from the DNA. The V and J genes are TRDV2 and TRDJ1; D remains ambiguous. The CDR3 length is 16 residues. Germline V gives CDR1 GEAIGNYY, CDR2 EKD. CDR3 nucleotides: TGTGCCTGTGACACCGCAGAGGCGAAGTACACCGATAAACGCATCTTT. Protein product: CACDTAEAKYTDKRIF.

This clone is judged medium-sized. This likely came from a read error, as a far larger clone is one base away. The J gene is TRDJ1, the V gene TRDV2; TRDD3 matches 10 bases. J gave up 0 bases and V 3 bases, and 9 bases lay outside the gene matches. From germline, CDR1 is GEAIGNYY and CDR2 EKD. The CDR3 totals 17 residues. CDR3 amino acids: CACDALGDPAYTDKLIF. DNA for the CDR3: TGTGCCTGTGACGCACTGGGGGATCCAGCGTACACCGATAAACTCATCTTT.

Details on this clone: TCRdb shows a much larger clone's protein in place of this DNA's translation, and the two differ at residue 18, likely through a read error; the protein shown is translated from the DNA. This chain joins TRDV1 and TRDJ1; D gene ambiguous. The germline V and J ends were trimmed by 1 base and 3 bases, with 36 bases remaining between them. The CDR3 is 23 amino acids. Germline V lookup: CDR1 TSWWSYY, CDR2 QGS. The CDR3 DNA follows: TGTGCTCTTGGGGAACCCCCTCATTTCCCCCCGGGTGCGCAGGGACCTTGGGCCGATAAACTCATCTTT. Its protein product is CALGEPPHFPPGAQGPWADKLIF.

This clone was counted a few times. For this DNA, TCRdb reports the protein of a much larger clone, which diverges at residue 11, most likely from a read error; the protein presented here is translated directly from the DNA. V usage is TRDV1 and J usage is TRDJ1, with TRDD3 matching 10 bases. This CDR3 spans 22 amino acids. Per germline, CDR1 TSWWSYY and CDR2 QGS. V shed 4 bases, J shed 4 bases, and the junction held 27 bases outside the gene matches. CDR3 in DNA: TGTGCTCTTGGGGGCCCCAAAGGGCCCGGGCCGGGGGATACGCGAGAACGCGATAAACTCATCTTT. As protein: CALGGPKGPGPGDTRERDKLIF.

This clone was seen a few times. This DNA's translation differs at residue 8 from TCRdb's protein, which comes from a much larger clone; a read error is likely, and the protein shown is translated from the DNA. Here the CDR3 DNA reads TGTGCCTGTGACACCTTGGGGGGTACAGGAGCGAGGGCCGATAAACTCATCTTT. This codes for CACDTLGGTGARADKLIF. The genes are TRDV2 and TRDJ1; the D gene is possibly TRDD3 (6 bases). The ends were cut back, 0 bases at V and 3 bases at J, with 22 bases in the middle. CDR1 is GEAIGNYY and CDR2 is EKD in the germline V gene. The CDR3 totals 18 residues.

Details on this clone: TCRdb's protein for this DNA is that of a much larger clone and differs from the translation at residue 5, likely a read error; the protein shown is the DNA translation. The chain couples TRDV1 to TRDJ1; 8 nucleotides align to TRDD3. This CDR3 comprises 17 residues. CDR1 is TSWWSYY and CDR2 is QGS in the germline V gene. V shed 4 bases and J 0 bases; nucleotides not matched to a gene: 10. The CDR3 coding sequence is TGTGCTCTTGGGGTAGGTACTGGGGGCTTCCACACCGATAAACTCATCTTT. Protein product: CALGVGTGGFHTDKLIF.